A single sample gave rise to the 25 T cell receptor beta chains below, sequenced in a study of cytomegalovirus exposure and HLA in healthy donors (dated by TCRdb to about 2017). Library preparation was by the immunoSEQ multiplex PCR assay. The multiplex PCR relied on a mix of 60 forward primers for TCR Vbeta segments and 13 reverse primers for TCR Jbeta segments. Held by TCRdb, this immuneACCESS table contains in-frame sequences only and omits some clones. Under half of the omission traces to an unresolved V gene where checked; the cause of the rest is unknown. The sample table contains more than 100,000 clones; only one count was recorded for 65% to 80% of them. Approximately 31% of the sample comes from the top ten. Sequenced material: PBMCs. The receptors stem from a man aged 55 to 70 in good health and CMV-seropositive.

This sequence joins TRBV5-4 and TRBJ1-1; TRBD1 might be the D (5 bases). Germline assignment: CDR1 SGHNT and CDR2 YYREEE (reference sequence). V was shortened by 4 bases and J by 1 base, with 14 bases between the two germline ends. This CDR3 is 15 amino acids long. CDR3 sequence reads: CASSLAQGGNTEAFF. The CDR3 coding sequence is TGTGCCAGCAGCCTGGCGCAGGGCGGGAACACTGAAGCTTTCTTT.

This clone turned up a few times. This chain connects TRBV2 to TRBJ1-6, with D tentatively TRBD1 (5 bases). The V end was cut by 3 bases, the J end by 9 bases, with 12 bases between. Germline assignment: CDR1 SNHLY and CDR2 FYNNEI. The CDR3 has 14 residues. CDR3 region: CASSDPGSSSPLHF. The CDR3 DNA reads as TGTGCCAGCAGTGACCCAGGGTCGTCTTCACCCCTCCACTTT.

The gene calls are TRBV27 and TRBJ2-1, with 8 bases aligning to TRBD1. The CDR3 is made up of 16 amino acids. Germline-derived CDR1 and CDR2 are MNHEY and SMNVEV (reference sequence). Trimming removed 0 bases from V and 10 bases from J; junction bases left unmatched: 11. CDR3 in DNA: TGTGCCAGCAGTTTATCCCGCGCGCGGACAGGGTCGGAGCAGTTCTTC. This sequence encodes CASSLSRARTGSEQFF.

This clone showed up just once. This chain uses TRBV9 with TRBJ1-6; D ambiguous. The V end lost 0 bases, the J end lost 7 bases, and 8 bases lay between the germline ends. Germline lookup yields CDR1 SGDLS and CDR2 YYNGEE. CDR3 size: 14 residues. The CDR3 region is CASSVEGGNSPLHF. CDR3 coding DNA: TGTGCCAGCAGCGTAGAAGGCGGGAATTCACCCCTCCACTTT. Full variable domain (rest looked up from reference TRBV9 and TRBJ1-6): DSGVTQTPKHLITATGQRVTLRCSPRSGDLSVYWYQQSLDQGLQFLIQYYNGEERAKGNILERFSAQQFPDLHSELNLSSLELGDSALYFCASSVEGGNSPLHFGNGTRLTVT.

The chain employs TRBV2 and TRBJ2-2; TRBD2 might be the D (6 bases). The CDR3 covers 13 residues. Germline CDR1 and CDR2: SNHLY and FYNNEI. The ends were cut back, 1 base at V and 13 bases at J, with 13 bases in the middle. Written as DNA, the CDR3 is TGTGCCAGCAGTGAAGGGAGGAGGGGTCCGCTGTTTTTT. Translation: CASSEGRRGPLFF.

This chain connects TRBV15 to TRBJ1-5, with 7 positions matching TRBD1. This CDR3 contains 16 residues. The J segment lost 6 bases and the V segment lost 3 bases, leaving 11 bases of the junction unmatched. Germline V gives CDR1 LNHNV, CDR2 YYDKDF (reference sequence). For the CDR3, the DNA is TGTGCCACCAGCAGTGCGGACAGGCAACACGGTCAGCCCCAGCATTTT. The encoded protein is CATSSADRQHGQPQHF.

In DNA form, the CDR3 reads TGTGCCAGCAGTCCGGGGACAGTAATAAATGAAAAACTGTTTTTT. This gives the protein CASSPGTVINEKLFF. The rearrangement joins TRBV27 to TRBJ1-4, with TRBD1 matching 7 bases. Looked up from germline, CDR1 is MNHEY and CDR2 is SMNVEV (reference sequence). V shed 5 bases and J 5 bases; nucleotides not matched to a gene: 8. The CDR3 contains 15 residues.

The gene calls are TRBV4-1 and TRBJ2-6; D call uncertain. There are 19 residues in the CDR3. The germline V gene has CDR1 MGHRA and CDR2 YSYEKL. V lost 1 base to trimming and J lost 0 bases, with 16 bases between them. CDR3 sequence: CASSQGRDFFASGANVLTF. The CDR3 nucleotides are TGCGCCAGCAGCCAAGGTCGAGATTTTTTCGCCTCTGGGGCCAACGTCCTGACTTTC.

The chain combines TRBV23-1 with TRBJ2-2, with 14 bases fitting TRBD2. TRBV23-1 is marked as an open reading frame, function uncertain. The CDR3 contains 17 residues. V trimming: 5 bases; J trimming: 3 bases; junction bases outside the gene matches: 5. CDR3 in amino acids: CASSSGLAGADTGELFF. The CDR3 DNA reads as TGCGCCAGCAGTTCGGGACTAGCGGGAGCCGACACCGGGGAGCTGTTTTTT.

A note on this clone: This CDR3 is also generated by other DNA sequences in the sample. J is TRBJ2-7 and V is TRBV29-1, with 10 bases matching TRBD1. CDR1 and CDR2 (germline): SQVTM, ANQGSEA. V shed 4 bases and J 2 bases; nucleotides not matched to a gene: 2. The CDR3 runs 13 residues. The DNA for the CDR3 is TGCAGCGTTGGGACAGGGGGACCCTACGAGCAGTACTTC. It yields the protein CSVGTGGPYEQYF.

V gene TRBV7-2 combines with J gene TRBJ1-6; possible D gene TRBD1, 5 bases. The CDR3 has 17 amino acids. Deletions cut 2 bases from V and 9 bases from J, with 20 bases between. From germline, CDR1 is SGHTA and CDR2 FQGNSA. CDR3 amino acids: CASSLITGGVISSPLHF. The DNA of the CDR3 is TGTGCCAGCAGCTTAATAACGGGAGGGGTCATCAGTTCACCCCTCCACTTT.

This sequence joins TRBV6-1 and TRBJ2-3; 8 bases align to TRBD2. Germline CDR1 MNHNS, CDR2 SASEGT. The trim removed 4 bases at V and 4 bases at J, leaving 4 bases unmatched. This CDR3 spans 14 amino acids. CDR3 loop: CASSVRGGPDTQYF. CDR3 bases: TGTGCCAGCAGTGTCCGGGGGGGCCCAGATACGCAGTATTTT.

The chain uses TRBV18 and TRBJ1-1, with 7 bases fitting TRBD1. Germline V gives CDR1 KGHSH, CDR2 LQKENI. The CDR3 sequence is 13 residues long. V lost 2 bases and J lost 4; bases outside the gene matches: 1. This CDR3 is CASSPDRATEAFF. In DNA, the CDR3 is TGTGCCAGCTCACCAGACAGGGCCACTGAAGCTTTCTTT. Drawing the rest from reference TRBV18 and TRBJ1-1, the complete variable domain is NAGVMQNPRHLVRRRGQEARLRCSPMKGHSHVYWYRQLPEEGLKFMVYLQKENIIDESGMPKERFSAEFPKEGPSILRIQQVVRGDSAAYFCASSPDRATEAFFGQGTRLTVV.

This clone occurred a few times. The J gene is TRBJ2-7, the V gene TRBV15; TRBD1 matches 7 bases. The J segment lost 5 bases and the V segment lost 0 bases, leaving 7 bases of the junction unmatched. CDR3 length: 15 amino acids. CDR1 is LNHNV and CDR2 is YYDKDF in the germline V gene (reference sequence). The CDR3 is CATSRDGTGDNEQYF. CDR3 sequence (DNA): TGTGCCACCAGCAGAGATGGAACAGGGGACAACGAGCAGTACTTC.

This sequence joins TRBV18 and TRBJ1-2, with 11 nucleotides matching TRBD1. The CDR3 runs 12 residues. CDR1 and CDR2 from the germline V gene are KGHSH and LQKENI. Unmatched junction bases numbered 1, after V lost 3 bases and J lost 10 bases. The CDR3 protein is CASSPGQGVYTF. CDR3 nucleotide sequence: TGTGCCAGCTCACCGGGACAGGGGGTCTACACCTTC.

The chain carries TRBV5-1 and TRBJ1-2; the D gene is possibly TRBD1 (6 bases). The length of the CDR3 is 15 residues. Trimming cost V 2 bases and J 4 bases, with 15 bases left between them. Germline CDR1 reads SGHRS; CDR2 reads YFSETQ. The CDR3 DNA follows: TGCGCCAGCAGCTTAGGGCTTCAGGGGAGCTATGGCTACACCTTC. Protein: CASSLGLQGSYGYTF. The full variable domain, in which reference TRBV5-1 and TRBJ1-2 provide the parts outside the CDR3, is KAGVTQTPRYLIKTRGQQVTLSCSPISGHRSVSWYQQTPGQGLQFLFEYFSETQRNKGNFPGRFSGRQFSNSRSEMNVSTLELGDSALYLCASSLGLQGSYGYTFGSGTRLTVV.

The gene calls are TRBV10-3 and TRBJ1-1; 11 bases match TRBD1. V lost 7 bases to trimming and J lost 0 bases; unmatched junction nucleotides: 10. This CDR3 has 17 amino acids. CDR1 is ENHRY, CDR2 SYGVKD, per germline. The CDR3 sequence: CAITQRDRGFMNTEAFF. CDR3 bases: TGTGCCATCACCCAACGGGACAGGGGGTTCATGAACACTGAAGCTTTCTTT.

The gene calls are TRBV6-5 and TRBJ1-2; 9 bases line up with TRBD1. V trimming: 0 bases; J trimming: 6 bases; junction bases outside the gene matches: 8. The CDR3 covers 16 residues. Germline lookup yields CDR1 MNHEY and CDR2 SVGAGI. DNA of the CDR3: TGTGCCAGCAGTTACTCGACTGGACAGGGGTTCGATGGCTACACCTTC. This sequence encodes CASSYSTGQGFDGYTF.

The chain recombines TRBV28 with TRBJ1-1; 8 bases align to TRBD1. With V trimmed by 6 bases and J by 3 bases, 9 bases remained unmatched. This CDR3 contains 15 residues. Germline V gives CDR1 MDHEN, CDR2 SYDVKM. The CDR3 is CASRVRGQGDTEAFF. The CDR3 nucleotides read TGTGCCAGCAGGGTCCGAGGACAGGGAGACACTGAAGCTTTCTTT.

The table lists this clone with a count of one. The chain employs TRBV28 and TRBJ2-2; D possibly corresponds to TRBD2 (6 bases). The germline V and J ends were trimmed by 7 bases and 1 base, with 19 bases remaining between them. CDR1 is MDHEN and CDR2 is SYDVKM in the germline V gene. This CDR3 region has 17 residues. CDR3 coding DNA: TGTGCCAGCACCAGCGCCGGGACTCCGGGGAACACCGGGGAGCTGTTTTTT. Translation: CASTSAGTPGNTGELFF.

The J gene is TRBJ2-5, the V gene TRBV28, with TRBD1 matching over 7 bases. The J call may be mistaken, given a closer DNA end match to TRBJ2-7. Germline CDR1 and CDR2: MDHEN and SYDVKM. This CDR3 region has 12 residues. CDR3 sequence reads: CASRPRGYEQYF. In DNA form, the CDR3 reads TGTGCCAGCCGCCCCAGGGGGTACGAGCAGTACTTC.

The chain couples TRBV28 to TRBJ2-6, with TRBD2 matching over 8 bases. Germline CDR1 MDHEN, CDR2 SYDVKM. The V and J ends lost 6 bases and 0 bases, in that order; junction bases with no gene match: 19. The CDR3 spans 21 residues. CDR3 amino acids: CASSPRGGGLPTSSGANVLTF. DNA of the CDR3: TGTGCCAGCAGCCCCCGGGGGGGCGGACTTCCTACCTCCTCTGGGGCCAACGTCCTGACTTTC.

The chain has TRBV18 and TRBJ1-1; a possible D gene is TRBD1 (5 bases). Trimming cost V 3 bases and J 1 base, with 15 bases left between them. The CDR3 is 16 residues long. Germline assignment: CDR1 KGHSH and CDR2 LQKENI. CDR3 nucleotides: TGTGCCAGCTCACCTGGGGGGGTTACTACGAACACTGAAGCTTTCTTT. Amino acids: CASSPGGVTTNTEAFF.

This chain uses TRBV30 with TRBJ2-5, with a weak D call TRBD2 (5 bases). Trimming removed 4 bases at V and 5 bases at J, with 11 bases between. The CDR3 is 12 residues long. Looked up from germline, CDR1 is GTSNPN and CDR2 is SVGIG (reference sequence). The CDR3 DNA sequence: TGTGCCTGGAACCTTATAGCGGAGACCCAGTACTTC. Its protein is CAWNLIAETQYF. Full variable domain (remainder filled in from reference TRBV30 and TRBJ2-5): SQTIHQWPATLVQPVGSPLSLECTVEGTSNPNLYWYRQAAGRGLQLLFYSVGIGQISSEVPQNLSASRPQDRQFILSSKKLLLSDSGFYLCAWNLIAETQYFGPGTRLLVL.

This clone was counted between two and nine times. This rearrangement joins TRBV7-8 to TRBJ1-1; the D gene is possibly TRBD1 (5 bases). This CDR3 region has 13 residues. CDR1 is SGHVS and CDR2 is FQNEAQ in the germline V gene. V lost 5 bases and J lost 11, with 18 bases in between. The chain's CDR3 is CASSRRGDQGAFF. For the CDR3, the DNA is TGTGCCAGCAGCCGGCGGGGGGATCAAGGGGCTTTCTTT.